The clone carrying this TCR beta chain has only a few counts. In germline, CDR1 is SGHNT, CDR2 YYREEE (reference sequence). The CDR3 loop spans 15 amino acids. The junction had 4 bases not matched to a gene; V was cut back by 1 base and J by 4 bases. This record comes from a study of blood T cell repertoires in COVID-19. About the research overall: Material from acute and convalescent COVID-19 was sourced from the United States, Italy and Spain. PBMCs, B-cell-depleted T cells, or T cells were the source of the cDNA or gDNA that made up the material.

Per the original methods: How many nucleated cells were present was estimated from reference gene primer amplification. Produced via immunoSEQ multiplex PCR; TCRdb's table is partial and in-frame only. V and J calls and clone size are given by that table; D and trimming were obtained from the DNA. Counted here are about 97,000 clones, around nine tenths occurring once; the ten biggest clones make up approximately 15%. This clonotype was sampled from a human donor in a cohort sampled during active COVID-19. The chain carries TRBV5-4 and TRBJ1-1, with TRBD1 matching over 10 bases. The specimen sequenced was peripheral blood. The CDR3 sequence: CASSLSWDRGTEAFF. DNA of the CDR3: TGTGCCAGCAGCTTGAGTTGGGACAGGGGCACTGAAGCTTTCTTT.